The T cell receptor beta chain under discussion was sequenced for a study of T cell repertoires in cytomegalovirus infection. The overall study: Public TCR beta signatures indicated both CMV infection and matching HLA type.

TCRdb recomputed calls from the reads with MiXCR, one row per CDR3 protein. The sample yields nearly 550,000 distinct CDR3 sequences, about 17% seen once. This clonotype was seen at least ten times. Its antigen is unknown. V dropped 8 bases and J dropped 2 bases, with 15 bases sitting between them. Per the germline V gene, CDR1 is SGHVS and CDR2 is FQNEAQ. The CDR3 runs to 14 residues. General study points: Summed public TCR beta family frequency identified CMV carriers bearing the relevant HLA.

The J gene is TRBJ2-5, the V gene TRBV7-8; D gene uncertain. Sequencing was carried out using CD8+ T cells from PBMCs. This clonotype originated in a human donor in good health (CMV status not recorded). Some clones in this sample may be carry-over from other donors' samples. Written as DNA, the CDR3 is TGTGCCAGCGCGAAGGGAATGAGGCAAGAGACCCAGTACTTC. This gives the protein CASAKGMRQETQYF.